This T cell receptor beta chain came from a study of cytomegalovirus exposure and HLA in healthy donors. On this clone itself: Its specificity is not known.

The CDR3 consists of 15 residues. Unmatched junction bases numbered 8, after V lost 8 bases and J lost 0 bases. Germline CDR1 reads LNHDA; CDR2 reads SQIVND (reference sequence). PCR involved 60 Vbeta and 13 Jbeta primers. Method: immunoSEQ multiplex PCR; TCRdb's copy keeps in-frame clones and lacks some. Among approximately 130,000 clones listed, just over 70% were seen once. All donors participated as healthy donors of bone marrow. Despite likely unrecorded immune exposures, the donors were nominally healthy at the time of sampling. Study-level points and caveats: In a later analysis, around 18,000 TCR beta sequences were associated with HLA alleles at 0.05 false discovery rate.

This TCR derives from a woman in her sixties in good health and CMV-seropositive. The sample taken for sequencing was PBMCs. The rearrangement joins TRBV19 to TRBJ2-7; TRBD1 matches 9 bases. The CDR3 reads CASHSGTGSSYEQYF. The CDR3 DNA follows: TGTGCCAGTCACTCCGGGACAGGGAGCTCCTACGAGCAGTACTTC. The full variable domain, rest sourced from reference TRBV19 and TRBJ2-7, is DGGITQSPKYLFRKEGQNVTLSCEQNLNHDAMYWYRQDPGQGLRLIYYSQIVNDFQKGDIAEGYSVSREKKESFPLTVTSAQKNPTAFYLCASHSGTGSSYEQYFGPGTRLTVT.